The rows below give T cell receptor beta chains drawn from one sample of a study of blood T cell repertoires in COVID-19. Clones were read by immunoSEQ multiplex PCR, and TCRdb kept only the in-frame ones, dropping some. This table has about 94,000 clones, 80% appearing once. The material sequenced was peripheral blood. The receptor source for this set is a human donor in a cohort sampled during active COVID-19. CDR3s include the opening cysteine and the closing phenylalanine or tryptophan. The D gene is left open where the match is weak. Expanded clones are given a class, and other clones once, few, many or no size at all.

>once|NA|TRBJ2-7|TRBV28
TGTGCCAGCAGTTTATCCGGGGTTACCTACGAGCAGTACTTC
CASSLSGVTYEQYF
>NA|NA|TRBJ2-7|TRBV11-3
TGTGCCAGCAGCATCAACCAACTCAAATTCAGGGACTACGAGCAGTACTTC
CASSINQLKFRDYEQYF
>NA|NA|TRBJ1-3|TRBV3-1/TRBV3-2
TGTGCCAGCAGCCGCCGCCGGGGGGGCCCGGGACACCACTCTGGAAACACCATATATTTT
CASSRRRGGPGHHSGNTIYF
>NA|TRBD1|TRBJ1-5|TRBV5-4
TGTGCCAGCAGCTTTGGTACAGGGGGCGCAGCGGTCAATCAGCCCCAGCATTTT
CASSFGTGGAAVNQPQHF
>NA|TRBD1|TRBJ2-7|TRBV6-5
TGTGCCAGCAGCCGGACAGGGGGTGGGTCCTACGAGCAGTACTTC
CASSRTGGGSYEQYF
>NA|NA|TRBJ2-5|TRBV18
TGTGCCAGCTCAGGTAACGCGGGGCAAGAGACCCAGTACTTC
CASSGNAGQETQYF
>NA|NA|TRBJ1-3|TRBV10-3
TGTGCCATCAGTGACCAGGGAAACACCATATATTTT
CAISDQGNTIYF
>NA|NA|TRBJ2-3|TRBV5-6
TGTGCCAGCAGCCCCGGACTTAGCACAGATACGCAGTATTTT
CASSPGLSTDTQYF
>NA|TRBD2|TRBJ2-7|TRBV28
TGTGCCAGCAGTTCTCCGGGACTAGCGGTAATAAAAGAGTACTTC
CASSSPGLAVIKEYF
>NA|TRBD1|TRBJ2-7|TRBV10-3
TGTGCCATCAGTGAGTCGATGGGGACAGGGGTTGACGAGCAGTACTTC
CAISESMGTGVDEQYF
>once|NA|TRBJ1-2|TRBV5-1
TGCGCCAGCAGCGCCGGGGACACCCTGTCCTATGGCTACACCTTC
CASSAGDTLSYGYTF
>once|NA|TRBJ1-1|TRBV12-3/TRBV12-4
TGTGCCAGCAGTTCTGCCCGCGGAGAAGCTTTCTTT
CASSSARGEAFF
>few|TRBD1|TRBJ1-5|TRBV30
TGTGCCTGGAGTGTACCGTGGCAGGGGGGTCAGCCCCAGCATTTT
CAWSVPWQGGQPQHF
>NA|TRBD1|TRBJ2-7|TRBV6-6
TGTGCCAGCAGGCCCGGACAGGGCGGAGAGCAGTACTTC
CASRPGQGGEQYF
>NA|NA|TRBJ1-5|TRBV5-8
TGTGCCAGCAGCTGGTCCGGGGTGGTGCAGCCCCAGCATTTT
CASSWSGVVQPQHF
>NA|NA|TRBJ1-1|TRBV6-5
TGTGCCAGCGGAGGTTGGGGGGGCACTGAAGCTTTCTTT
CASGGWGGTEAFF
>NA|TRBD2|TRBJ2-7|TRBV10-3
TGTGCCATCAGTGTTCATGCGGGAGGGACCTACGAGCAGTACTTC
CAISVHAGGTYEQYF
>NA|NA|TRBJ1-5|TRBV28
TGTGCCAGCAGTTCCGGGACATCTCCTTTTATGCCCCAGCATTTT
CASSSGTSPFMPQHF
>few|TRBD1|TRBJ2-7|TRBV7-8
TGTGCCAGCAGCCGACAGGGCAACTACGAGCAGTACTTC
CASSRQGNYEQYF
>NA|NA|TRBJ2-7|TRBV6-5
TGTGCCAGCAGTTTCATCGACAATAACCCCTACGAGCAGTACTTC
CASSFIDNNPYEQYF
>NA|NA|TRBJ2-4|TRBV7-9
TGTGCCAGCAGCCCACAGGTAGCCAAAAACATTCAGTACTTC
CASSPQVAKNIQYF
>NA|TRBD1|TRBJ1-6|TRBV6-5
TGTGCCAGCAGTTACTCGAAGGACAGGCAGAGAGGGCCCCTCCACTTT
CASSYSKDRQRGPLHF
>once|NA|TRBJ1-2|TRBV10-3
TGTGCCATCAGTGAGTCCGGGGCTAACTATGGCTACACCTTC
CAISESGANYGYTF
>NA|TRBD2|TRBJ2-7|TRBV5-5
TGTGCCAGCAGATTAGGGACTAGCCCCTACGAGCAGTACTTC
CASRLGTSPYEQYF